This TCR beta chain was identified during a study of blood T cell repertoires in COVID-19. At the level of the study: T cells, B-cell-depleted T cells, or PBMCs provided the cDNA or gDNA that served as material.

Assay used: immunoSEQ multiplex PCR; TCRdb lists only in-frame clones, some missing. This table has around 400,000 clones, 87% appearing once. Seattle patient enrollment occurred during active infection, with longitudinal follow-up thereafter. This CDR3 is built from 17 residues. V gave up 0 bases and J gave up 0 bases, with 11 bases separating them. Germline V gene lookup returns CDR1 LNHNV and CDR2 YYDKDF (reference sequence). This clonotype originated in a woman aged 25 to 45 with COVID-19, enrolled during active disease. The sequencing sample was made of peripheral blood. The chain links TRBV15 to TRBJ1-4; D unclear. CDR3 sequence reads: CATSRERGPTTNEKLFF. Here the CDR3 DNA reads TGTGCCACCAGCAGAGAGAGAGGCCCCACAACTAATGAAAAACTGTTTTTT.